This record covers a single T cell receptor (beta chain). The antigen remains undetermined. These data originate in a study of OX40 agonist ivuxolimab in advanced cancers. About the research overall: Checkpoint inhibitors had been given previously to about 38% of patients.

TCRdb's copy holds only in-frame clones and misses some; the assay was immunoSEQ multiplex PCR. There are roughly 70,000 clones in the sample; 86% occur only once, and around 0.75% lies in the top ten. General study results and limits: The mean number of expanded clones was higher in CD8+ T cells than in CD4+.

The sequence came from an adult with an advanced solid tumor such as melanoma, head and neck, liver or kidney cancer. The material was CD4+ or CD8+ T cells sorted from blood, obtained in a trial of the OX40 agonist ivuxolimab.

The CDR3 region has the DNA TGTGCCAGCAGCGTCGAGGGACTAACAATTTACAATGAGCAGTTCTTC. Protein product: CASSVEGLTIYNEQFF. This chain joins TRBV9 and TRBJ2-1; 7 nucleotides align to TRBD2. The germline CDR1 and CDR2 sequences are SGDLS and YYNGEE. CDR3 size: 16 residues. The J segment lost 4 bases and the V segment lost 2 bases, leaving 9 bases of the junction unmatched.